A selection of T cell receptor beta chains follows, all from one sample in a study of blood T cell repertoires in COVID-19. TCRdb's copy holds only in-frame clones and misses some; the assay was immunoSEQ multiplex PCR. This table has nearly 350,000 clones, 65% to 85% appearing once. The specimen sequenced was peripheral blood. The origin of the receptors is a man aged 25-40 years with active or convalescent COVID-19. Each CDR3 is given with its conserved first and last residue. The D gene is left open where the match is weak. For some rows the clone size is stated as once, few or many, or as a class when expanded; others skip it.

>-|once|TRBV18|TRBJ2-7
CASSPEGYEQYF
TGTGCCAGCTCACCTGAGGGCTACGAGCAGTACTTC
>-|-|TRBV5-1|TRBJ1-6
CASSLVSGSSPLHF
TGCGCCAGCAGCTTGGTGTCGGGGTCCTCACCCCTCCACTTT
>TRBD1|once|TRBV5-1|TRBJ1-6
CASSLDRGLNSPLHF
TGCGCCAGCAGCTTGGACAGGGGGCTAAATTCACCCCTCCACTTT
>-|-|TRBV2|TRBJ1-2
CASSGSGRVYGYTF
TGTGCCAGCAGCGGGTCTGGCAGAGTTTATGGCTACACCTTC
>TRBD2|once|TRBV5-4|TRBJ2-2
CASSWTPAGFTGELFF
TGTGCCAGCAGCTGGACACCAGCGGGATTCACCGGGGAGCTGTTTTTT
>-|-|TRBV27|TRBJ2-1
CASKANVARVNNEQFF
TGTGCCAGCAAGGCCAATGTCGCCAGGGTGAACAATGAGCAGTTCTTC
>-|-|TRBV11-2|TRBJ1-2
CASSLGGLGYTF
TGTGCCAGCAGCTTAGGGGGCCTCGGCTACACCTTC
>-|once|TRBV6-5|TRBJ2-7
CASSSARQGFSYEQYF
TGTGCCAGCAGTTCCGCCCGGCAGGGATTCTCCTACGAGCAGTACTTC
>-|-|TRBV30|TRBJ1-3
CAWSVSGHFGNTIYF
TGTGCCTGGAGTGTATCAGGGCACTTTGGAAACACCATATATTTT
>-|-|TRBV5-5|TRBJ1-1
CASSLETGTEAFF
TGTGCCAGCAGCTTGGAGACTGGGACTGAAGCTTTCTTT
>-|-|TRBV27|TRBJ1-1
CASSLSPGLTEAFF
TGTGCCAGCAGTTTATCGCCAGGGCTAACTGAAGCTTTCTTT
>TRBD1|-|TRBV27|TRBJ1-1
CASSLDRGNTEAFF
TGTGCCAGCAGTTTAGACAGGGGGAACACTGAAGCTTTCTTT
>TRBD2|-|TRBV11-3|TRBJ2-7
CASSLSVGGYEQYF
TGTGCCAGCAGCTTATCGGTGGGGGGGTACGAGCAGTACTTC
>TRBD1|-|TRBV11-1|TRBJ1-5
CASSRTGVQPQHF
TGTGCCAGCAGCCGGACAGGGGTTCAGCCCCAGCATTTT
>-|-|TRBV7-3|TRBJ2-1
CASSLDGRTYNEQFF
TGTGCCAGCAGCTTAGACGGGAGAACCTACAATGAGCAGTTCTTC
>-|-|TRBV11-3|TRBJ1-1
CASSLRGSSAFF
TGTGCCAGCAGTCTTCGAGGCAGCTCGGCTTTCTTT
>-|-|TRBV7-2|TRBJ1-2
CASSLAGSKNYGYTF
TGTGCCAGCAGCTTAGCAGGGAGTAAGAACTATGGCTACACCTTC
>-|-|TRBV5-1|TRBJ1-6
CASSLQGQSNSPLHF
TGCGCCAGCAGCCTGCAAGGACAGAGCAATTCACCCCTCCACTTT
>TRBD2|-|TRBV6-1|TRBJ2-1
CASSGGSGGAGSYNEQFF
TGTGCCAGCAGTGGAGGTAGCGGGGGGGCCGGGTCCTACAATGAGCAGTTCTTC
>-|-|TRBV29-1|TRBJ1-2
CSVEADWGVGGYTF
TGCAGCGTTGAGGCGGACTGGGGGGTGGGAGGCTACACCTTC
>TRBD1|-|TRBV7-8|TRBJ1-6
CGVGQENSPLHF
TGTGGCGTGGGACAGGAAAATTCACCCCTCCACTTT
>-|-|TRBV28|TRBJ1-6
CASCRGSPLHF
TGTGCCAGCTGCCGGGGATCACCCCTCCACTTT
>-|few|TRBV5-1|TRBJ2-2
CASSLIQTGELFF
TGCGCCAGCAGCTTGATCCAGACCGGGGAGCTGTTTTTT
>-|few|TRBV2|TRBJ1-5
CASSQGHLWSNQPQHF
TGTGCCAGCAGTCAAGGACACCTGTGGAGCAATCAGCCCCAGCATTTT
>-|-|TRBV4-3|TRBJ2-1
CASSLGTHNEQFF
TGCGCCAGCAGCCTCGGGACTCACAATGAGCAGTTCTTC
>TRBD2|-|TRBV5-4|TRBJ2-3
CASSPTSGRAGTDTQYF
TGTGCCAGCAGCCCGACTAGCGGGAGGGCGGGCACAGATACGCAGTATTTT
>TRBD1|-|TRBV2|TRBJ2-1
CASRFQGAAYNEQFF
TGTGCCAGCAGGTTCCAGGGGGCGGCCTACAATGAGCAGTTCTTC
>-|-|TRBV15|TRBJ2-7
CATSRAPEGLARGEQYF
TGTGCCACCAGCAGAGCCCCTGAGGGACTGGCACGGGGCGAGCAGTACTTC
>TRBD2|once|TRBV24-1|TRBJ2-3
CATSEGLAGTDTQYF
TGTGCCACCAGTGAGGGACTAGCGGGGACAGATACGCAGTATTTT
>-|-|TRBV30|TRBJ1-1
CAWSVFGVAKPAFF
TGTGCCTGGAGTGTTTTTGGGGTAGCGAAGCCCGCTTTCTTT
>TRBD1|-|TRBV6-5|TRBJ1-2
CASRAGTGPEYGYTF
TGTGCCAGCAGGGCAGGGACAGGGCCCGAGTATGGCTACACCTTC
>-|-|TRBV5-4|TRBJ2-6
CASSLTGIHNVLTF
TGTGCCAGCAGCTTGACAGGGATCCACAACGTCCTGACTTTC
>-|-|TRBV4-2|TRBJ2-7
CASSPGTQQNSYEQYF
TGTGCCAGCAGCCCCGGGACTCAACAGAACTCCTACGAGCAGTACTTC
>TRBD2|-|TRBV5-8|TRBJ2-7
CASSFAGTSVVPQYF
TGTGCCAGCAGCTTCGCCGGGACTAGCGTGGTACCGCAGTACTTC
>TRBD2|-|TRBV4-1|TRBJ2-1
CASSQGASGGAREQFF
TGCGCCAGCAGCCAAGGGGCCAGCGGGGGGGCCAGGGAGCAGTTCTTC
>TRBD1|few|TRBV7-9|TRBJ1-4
CASSARDRGEKLFF
TGTGCCAGCAGCGCCCGGGACAGGGGGGAAAAACTGTTTTTT
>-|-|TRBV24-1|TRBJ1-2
CATSDLQGSYTF
TGTGCCACCAGTGATTTGCAGGGAAGCTACACCTTC
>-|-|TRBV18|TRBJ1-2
CASSPPGGSFPGGYTF
TGTGCCAGCTCACCCCCCGGGGGGAGCTTTCCGGGTGGCTACACCTTC
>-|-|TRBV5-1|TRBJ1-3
CASSLELSGNTIYF
TGCGCCAGCAGCTTGGAGCTCTCTGGAAACACCATATATTTT
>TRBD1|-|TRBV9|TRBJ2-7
CASSPAPDRVHEQYF
TGTGCCAGCAGCCCCGCCCCGGACAGGGTCCACGAGCAGTACTTC
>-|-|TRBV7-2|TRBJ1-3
CASSKAGSSGNTIYF
TGTGCCAGCAGCAAGGCTGGGAGCTCTGGAAACACCATATATTTT
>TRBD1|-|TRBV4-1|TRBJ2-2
CASAPGTGLTGELFF
TGCGCCAGCGCCCCCGGGACAGGTTTGACCGGGGAGCTGTTTTTT
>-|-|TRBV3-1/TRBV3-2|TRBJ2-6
CASSPRAGNAGANVLTF
TGTGCCAGCAGCCCCCGGGCAGGGAACGCTGGGGCCAACGTCCTGACTTTC
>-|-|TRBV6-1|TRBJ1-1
CASSEGTGYTEAFF
TGTGCCAGCAGTGAGGGCACGGGATACACTGAAGCTTTCTTT
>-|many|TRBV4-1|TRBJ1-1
CASSQDLARRGTEAFF
TGCGCCAGCAGCCAAGATCTCGCTAGAAGAGGCACTGAAGCTTTCTTT
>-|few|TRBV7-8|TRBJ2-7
CASSSGGMGYEQYF
TGTGCCAGCAGCTCGGGCGGGATGGGGTACGAGCAGTACTTC
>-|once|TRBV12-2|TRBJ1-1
CASRSPGQGALNTEAFF
TGTGCAAGTCGCTCCCCGGGACAGGGGGCGTTGAACACTGAAGCTTTCTTT
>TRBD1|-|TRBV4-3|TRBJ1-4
CASSPRLSGGGEKLFF
TGCGCCAGCAGCCCAAGATTGTCAGGGGGTGGTGAAAAACTGTTTTTT
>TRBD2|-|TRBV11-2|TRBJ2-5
CASSLGSGLAGGKTQYF
TGTGCCAGCAGCTTGGGCTCTGGCCTAGCGGGAGGAAAGACCCAGTACTTC
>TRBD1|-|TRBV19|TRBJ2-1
CASSMGQGGSGSYNEQFF
TGTGCCAGTAGTATGGGACAGGGGGGTAGCGGGTCCTACAATGAGCAGTTCTTC
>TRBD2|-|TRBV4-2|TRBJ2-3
CASSQAGLGVLDTQYF
TGTGCCAGCAGCCAAGCGGGACTAGGGGTTTTAGATACGCAGTATTTT
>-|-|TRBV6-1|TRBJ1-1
CASRIDRSPAFF
TGTGCCAGCAGAATAGACAGGTCCCCTGCTTTCTTT
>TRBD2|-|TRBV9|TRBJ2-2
CASSARWSGRATGELFF
TGTGCCAGCAGCGCCCGATGGAGCGGGAGAGCCACCGGGGAGCTGTTTTTT
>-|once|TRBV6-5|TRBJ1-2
CASREREVNGYTF
TGTGCCAGCAGGGAGAGGGAGGTCAATGGCTACACCTTC
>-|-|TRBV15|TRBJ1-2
CATSRSDNNYGYTF
TGTGCCACCAGCAGGTCTGACAATAACTATGGCTACACCTTC
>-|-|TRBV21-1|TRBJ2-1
CALLPGLCDEQFF
TGTGCTTTGCTGCCAGGGCTTTGCGATGAGCAGTTCTTC
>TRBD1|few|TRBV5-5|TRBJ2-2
CASSRDRANTGELFF
TGTGCCAGCAGCAGGGACAGGGCGAACACCGGGGAGCTGTTTTTT